Presented here are 21 T cell receptor beta chains from one specimen sequenced in a study of cytomegalovirus exposure and HLA in healthy donors. The PCR was carried out with 60 Vbeta primers and 13 Jbeta primers. Libraries were prepared by immunoSEQ multiplex PCR; TCRdb keeps only in-frame clonotypes and omits some of them. This sample has roughly 110,000 clones, with over 65% found just once. Material for sequencing was PBMCs. The receptors here all came from a woman between 25 and 40 years old in good health and CMV-seronegative.

This clone was detected once. The chain has TRBV30 and TRBJ1-1; 12 bases match TRBD1. The CDR3 covers 19 residues. Germline CDR1 reads GTSNPN; CDR2 reads SVGIG (reference sequence). V was clipped by 2 bases and J by 2 bases; unmatched bases: 15. CDR3 DNA sequence: TGTGCCTGGAGTCCGACGGCCGGGACAGGGGGCCTAATAAACACTGAAGCTTTCTTT. It translates to CAWSPTAGTGGLINTEAFF.

The rearrangement uses TRBV30 and TRBJ1-2; 7 bases fit TRBD1. Trimming removed 0 bases from V and 7 bases from J; junction bases left unmatched: 8. The CDR3 spans 14 residues. From germline, CDR1 is GTSNPN and CDR2 SVGIG (reference sequence). CDR3 loop: CAWSVYRGLIGYTF. In nucleotides, the CDR3 is TGTGCCTGGAGTGTGTATAGGGGGCTGATTGGCTACACCTTC.

This clone has a handful of counts. The chain links TRBV4-3 to TRBJ1-1, with D perhaps TRBD1 (5 bases). The CDR3 runs to 14 residues. Germline V gives CDR1 LGHNA, CDR2 YSLEER. V lost 0 bases to trimming and J lost 5 bases, with 10 bases between them. Here the CDR3 DNA reads TGCGCCAGCAGCCAAGATGCAGGGCTAACTGAAGCTTTCTTT. This gives the protein CASSQDAGLTEAFF.

This CDR3 is CAWSTSYGYTF. Here the CDR3 DNA reads TGTGCCTGGAGTACAAGCTATGGCTACACCTTC. The chain joins TRBV30 to TRBJ1-2; no clear D. CDR3 length equals 11 residues. In germline, CDR1 is GTSNPN, CDR2 SVGIG (reference sequence). V shed 2 bases and J shed 4 bases, with 5 bases lying between them.

The genes are TRBV7-8 and TRBJ1-1; D is possibly TRBD1 (5 bases). CDR1 is SGHVS and CDR2 is FQNEAQ in the germline V gene. Trimming cost V 1 base and J 4 bases, with 13 bases left between them. The length of the CDR3 is 15 residues. In DNA form, the CDR3 reads TGTGCCAGCAGCTTAGTTCGGGGCGGGGGCACTGAAGCTTTCTTT. This sequence encodes CASSLVRGGGTEAFF.

This chain connects TRBV5-1 to TRBJ2-7, with TRBD1 as a possible D gene (5 bases). Trimming removed 3 bases from V and 6 bases from J, with 7 bases in between. There are 11 residues in the CDR3. Germline-derived CDR1 and CDR2 are SGHRS and YFSETQ. CDR3 residues: CASSSQGEQYF. CDR3 nucleotide sequence: TGCGCCAGCAGCTCCCAGGGCGAGCAGTACTTC.

The chain employs TRBV30 and TRBJ2-3; D gene uncertain. V was pared by 2 bases and J by 0 bases, with 9 bases between. From germline, CDR1 is GTSNPN and CDR2 SVGIG (reference sequence). The CDR3 extends over 14 amino acids. The CDR3 protein is CAWSIQSSTDTQYF. The CDR3 DNA sequence: TGTGCCTGGAGTATTCAGTCTAGCACAGATACGCAGTATTTT.

The chain links TRBV12-5 to TRBJ1-2; D call uncertain. The V end was cut by 0 bases, the J end by 6 bases, with 11 bases between. The CDR3 consists of 14 residues. The germline CDR1 and CDR2 sequences are LGHNT and FRNRAP. As DNA, the CDR3 is TGTGCTAGTGGTTTGGTACAGTCTGCTGATGGCTACACCTTC. This codes for CASGLVQSADGYTF. Full variable domain (outside the CDR3, taken from reference TRBV12-5 and TRBJ1-2): DARVTQTPRHKVTEMGQEVTMRCQPILGHNTVFWYRQTMMQGLELLAYFRNRAPLDDSGMPKDRFSAEMPDATLATLKIQPSEPRDSAVYFCASGLVQSADGYTFGSGTRLTVV.

This clone has just one count. This chain uses TRBV5-6 with TRBJ1-1; D is unclear. Trimming cost V 1 base and J 0 bases, with 13 bases left between them. CDR3 length: 16 residues. The V gene's germline CDR1 is SGHDT and CDR2 YYEEEE. The CDR3 region is CASSLFGRQMNTEAFF. The CDR3 region has the DNA TGTGCCAGCAGCTTGTTTGGGCGTCAAATGAACACTGAAGCTTTCTTT.

V usage is TRBV18 and J usage is TRBJ1-1; D is perhaps TRBD1 (6 bases). Trimming removed 2 bases at V and 7 bases at J, with 17 bases between. CDR1 and CDR2 (germline): KGHSH, LQKENI. CDR3 length equals 15 residues. CDR3: CASSPIVNGQLEAFF. As DNA, the CDR3 is TGTGCCAGCTCACCAATCGTAAACGGACAGCTTGAAGCTTTCTTT.

This clone was counted only a few times. The genes are TRBV6-6 and TRBJ1-6; 8 nucleotides align to TRBD1. This CDR3 is built from 16 residues. The junction had 7 bases not matched to a gene; V was cut back by 2 bases and J by 7 bases. Germline loops: CDR1 MNHNY, CDR2 SVGAGI (reference sequence). This CDR3 is CASSYTWTGPNSPLHF. The DNA of the CDR3 is TGTGCCAGCAGTTACACGTGGACAGGGCCGAATTCACCCCTCCACTTT.

The rearrangement links TRBV2 to TRBJ1-5; no clear D. CDR3 size: 11 residues. In germline, CDR1 is SNHLY, CDR2 FYNNEI. The V end lost 5 bases, the J end lost 10 bases, and 9 bases lay between the germline ends. CDR3 bases: TGTGCCAGCAGTTACAGCGGACCCCAGCATTTT. It yields the protein CASSYSGPQHF.

The J gene is TRBJ1-5, the V gene TRBV29-1, with TRBD1 as a possible D gene (5 bases). CDR1 is SQVTM, CDR2 ANQGSEA, per germline. The CDR3 has 14 amino acids. Trimming pared 6 bases from V and 3 bases from J, leaving 15 bases between. CDR3 residues: CSVALDSNNQPQHF. For the CDR3, the DNA is TGCAGCGTCGCCTTAGACAGCAACAATCAGCCCCAGCATTTT.

In its sample, this clone was seen once. V usage is TRBV19 and J usage is TRBJ1-5; 7 bases fit TRBD1. Germline V gene sequence: CDR1 LNHDA, CDR2 SQIVND (reference sequence). The CDR3 sequence is 14 residues long. The J segment lost 5 bases and the V segment lost 5 bases, leaving 6 bases of the junction unmatched. The chain's CDR3 is CASSQQGPDQPQHF. The CDR3 DNA reads TGTGCCAGTAGTCAACAGGGGCCAGATCAGCCCCAGCATTTT.

This clone was seen a few times. CDR3 loop: CASSGREYF. CDR3 DNA sequence: TGTGCCAGCAGTGGGCGAGAGTACTTC. This rearrangement joins TRBV6-5 to TRBJ2-5; D not certain. The CDR3 totals 9 residues. From germline, CDR1 is MNHEY and CDR2 SVGAGI. V gave up 5 bases and J gave up 12 bases, with 7 bases separating them.

This chain uses TRBV25-1 with TRBJ2-7; a weak D match, TRBD1 (5 bases). Germline V CDR1 and CDR2: MGHDK, SYGVNS. The CDR3 is 12 amino acids. The CDR3 DNA reads as TGTGCAACCGAGGACAACTCCTACGAGCAGTACTTC. It encodes CATEDNSYEQYF.

V gene TRBV5-1 combines with J gene TRBJ1-3, with D perhaps TRBD1 (5 bases). Trimming removed 0 bases at V and 2 bases at J, with 9 bases between. Germline CDR1 reads SGHRS; CDR2 reads YFSETQ. This CDR3 has 15 amino acids. The CDR3 DNA follows: TGCGCCAGCAGCTTGGGACAGATAGCTGGAAACACCATATATTTT. It specifies CASSLGQIAGNTIYF.

The chain couples TRBV5-5 to TRBJ1-1; D not certain. The length of the CDR3 is 15 residues. V lost 0 bases and J lost 1, with 10 bases in between. CDR1 SGHKS and CDR2 YYEKEE come from the germline V gene (reference sequence). CDR3 region: CASSLVGGQNTEAFF. CDR3 bases: TGTGCCAGCAGCTTGGTGGGAGGGCAGAACACTGAAGCTTTCTTT.

This chain joins TRBV4-3 and TRBJ1-4; D is perhaps TRBD1 (5 bases). The CDR3 totals 16 residues. Trimming shortened V by 3 bases and J by 4 bases, and 15 bases separated the two germline ends. The germline gives CDR1 LGHNA, CDR2 YSLEER. CDR3 DNA: TGCGCCAGCAGCCAGGGGGAGCGGAGGGATAATGAAAAACTGTTTTTT. Translated, it gives CASSQGERRDNEKLFF.

This clone was detected a few times. The rearrangement joins TRBV5-1 to TRBJ1-1, with 8 bases that match TRBD1. The junction had 10 bases not matched to a gene; V was cut back by 4 bases and J by 5 bases. Germline CDR1 and CDR2: SGHRS and YFSETQ. The CDR3 extends over 15 amino acids. The CDR3 sequence: CASSRTQGAGTEAFF. DNA of the CDR3: TGCGCCAGCAGCCGCACGCAGGGGGCAGGAACTGAAGCTTTCTTT.

J is TRBJ1-5 and V is TRBV10-1, with a tentative D call TRBD1 (5 bases). Germline V gives CDR1 WNHNN, CDR2 SYGVQD (reference sequence). Trimming cost V 3 bases and J 11 bases, with 14 bases left between them. This CDR3 comprises 13 residues. Here the CDR3 reads CASSDGARPAQHF. Written as DNA, the CDR3 is TGCGCCAGCAGTGATGGGGCCCGTCCGGCCCAGCATTTT.